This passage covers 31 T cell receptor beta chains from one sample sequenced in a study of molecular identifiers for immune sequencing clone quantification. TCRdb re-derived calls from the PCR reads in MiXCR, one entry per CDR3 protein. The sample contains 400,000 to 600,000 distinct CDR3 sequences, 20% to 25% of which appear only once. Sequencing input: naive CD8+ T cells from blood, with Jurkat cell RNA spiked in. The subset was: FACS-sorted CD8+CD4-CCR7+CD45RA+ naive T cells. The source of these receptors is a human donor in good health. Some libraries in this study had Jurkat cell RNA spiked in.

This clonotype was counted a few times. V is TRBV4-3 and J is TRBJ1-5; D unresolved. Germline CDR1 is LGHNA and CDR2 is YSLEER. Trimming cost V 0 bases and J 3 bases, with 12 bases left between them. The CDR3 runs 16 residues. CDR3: CASSQDHAGDNQPQHF. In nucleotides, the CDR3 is TGCGCCAGCAGCCAAGATCACGCGGGCGACAATCAGCCCCAGCATTTT.

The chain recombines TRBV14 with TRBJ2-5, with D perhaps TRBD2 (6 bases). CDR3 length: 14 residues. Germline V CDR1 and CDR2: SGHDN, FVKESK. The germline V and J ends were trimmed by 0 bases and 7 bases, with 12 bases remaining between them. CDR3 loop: CASSQDGMEGTQYF. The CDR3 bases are TGTGCCAGCAGCCAAGACGGGATGGAGGGGACCCAGTACTTC.

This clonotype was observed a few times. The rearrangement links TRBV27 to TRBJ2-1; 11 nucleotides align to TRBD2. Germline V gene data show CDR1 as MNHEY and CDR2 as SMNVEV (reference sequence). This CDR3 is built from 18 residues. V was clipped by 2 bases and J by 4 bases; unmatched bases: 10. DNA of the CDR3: TGTGCCAGCAGTTTAAACCGGCTAGCGGGAGGAACATACAATGAGCAGTTCTTC. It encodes CASSLNRLAGGTYNEQFF.

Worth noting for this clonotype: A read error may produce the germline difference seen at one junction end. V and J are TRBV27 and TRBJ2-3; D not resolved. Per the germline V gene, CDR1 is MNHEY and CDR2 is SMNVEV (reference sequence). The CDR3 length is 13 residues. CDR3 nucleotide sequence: TGTGCCAGCGGTTTGGATGGCACAGATACGCAGTATTTT. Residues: CASGLDGTDTQYF.

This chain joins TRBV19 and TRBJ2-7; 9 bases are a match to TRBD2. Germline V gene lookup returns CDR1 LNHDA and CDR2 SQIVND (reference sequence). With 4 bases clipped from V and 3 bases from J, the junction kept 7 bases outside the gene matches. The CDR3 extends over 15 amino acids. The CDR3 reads CASSNGTSRYYEQYF. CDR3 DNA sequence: TGTGCCAGTAGTAATGGGACTAGCCGTTACTACGAGCAGTACTTC. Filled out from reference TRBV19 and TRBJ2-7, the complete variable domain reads DGGITQSPKYLFRKEGQNVTLSCEQNLNHDAMYWYRQDPGQGLRLIYYSQIVNDFQKGDIAEGYSVSREKKESFPLTVTSAQKNPTAFYLCASSNGTSRYYEQYFGPGTRLTVT.

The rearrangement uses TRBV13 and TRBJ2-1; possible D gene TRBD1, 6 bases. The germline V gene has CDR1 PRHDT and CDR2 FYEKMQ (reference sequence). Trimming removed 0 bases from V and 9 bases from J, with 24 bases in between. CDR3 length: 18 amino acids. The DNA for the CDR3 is TGTGCCAGCAGCTTAGGTCCTGGGACACCCGTTGGGTATAGTGAGCAGTTCTTC. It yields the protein CASSLGPGTPVGYSEQFF.

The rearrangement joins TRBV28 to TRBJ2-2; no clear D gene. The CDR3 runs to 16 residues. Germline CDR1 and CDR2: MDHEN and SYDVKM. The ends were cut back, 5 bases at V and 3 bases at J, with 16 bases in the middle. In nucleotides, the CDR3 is TGTGCCAGCAGTCCCCATTGGGCAGACGACACCGGGGAGCTGTTTTTT. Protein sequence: CASSPHWADDTGELFF.

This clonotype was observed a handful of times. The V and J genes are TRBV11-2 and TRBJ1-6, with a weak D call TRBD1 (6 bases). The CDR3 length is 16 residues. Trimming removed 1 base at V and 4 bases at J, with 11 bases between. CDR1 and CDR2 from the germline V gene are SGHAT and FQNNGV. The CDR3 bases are TGTGCCAGCAGCTTAGCCCCCAGGGGATATAATTCACCCCTCCACTTT. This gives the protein CASSLAPRGYNSPLHF.

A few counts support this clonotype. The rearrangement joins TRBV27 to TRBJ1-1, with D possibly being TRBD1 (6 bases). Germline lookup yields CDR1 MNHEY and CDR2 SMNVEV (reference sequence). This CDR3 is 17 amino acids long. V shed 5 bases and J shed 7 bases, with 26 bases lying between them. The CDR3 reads CASSPDASGGAFSEAFF. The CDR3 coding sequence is TGTGCCAGCAGTCCAGACGCGTCGGGGGGCGCATTTAGTGAAGCTTTCTTT.

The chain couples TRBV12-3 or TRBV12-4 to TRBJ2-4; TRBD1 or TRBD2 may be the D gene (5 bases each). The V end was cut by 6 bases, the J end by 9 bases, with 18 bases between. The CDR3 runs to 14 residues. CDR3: CASSPTGLGTIQYF. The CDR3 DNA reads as TGTGCCAGCAGCCCTACAGGATTGGGGACCATTCAGTACTTC.

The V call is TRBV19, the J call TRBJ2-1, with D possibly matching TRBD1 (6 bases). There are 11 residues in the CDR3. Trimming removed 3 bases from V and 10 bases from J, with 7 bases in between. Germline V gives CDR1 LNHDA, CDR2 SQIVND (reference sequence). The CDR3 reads CASSITGEQFF. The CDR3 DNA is TGTGCCAGTAGTATTACAGGGGAGCAGTTCTTC.

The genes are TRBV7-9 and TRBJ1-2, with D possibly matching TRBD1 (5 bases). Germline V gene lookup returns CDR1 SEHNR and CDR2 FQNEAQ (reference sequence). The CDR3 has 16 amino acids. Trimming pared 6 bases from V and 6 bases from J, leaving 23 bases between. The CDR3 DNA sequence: TGTGCCAGCAGTTTCGTTACCCAGGGTGCCGGGCATGGCTACACCTTC. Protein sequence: CASSFVTQGAGHGYTF.

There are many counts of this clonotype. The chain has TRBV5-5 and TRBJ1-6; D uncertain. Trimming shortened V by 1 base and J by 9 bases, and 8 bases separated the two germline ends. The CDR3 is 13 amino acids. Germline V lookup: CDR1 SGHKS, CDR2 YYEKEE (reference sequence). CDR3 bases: TGTGCCAGCAGCTTGTGGCTCGGTTCACCCCTCCACTTT. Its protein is CASSLWLGSPLHF.

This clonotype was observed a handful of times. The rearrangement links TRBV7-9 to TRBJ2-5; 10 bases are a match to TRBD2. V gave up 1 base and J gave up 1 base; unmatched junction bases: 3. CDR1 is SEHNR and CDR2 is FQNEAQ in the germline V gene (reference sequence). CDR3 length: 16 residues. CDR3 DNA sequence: TGTGCCAGCAGCTTAGTGGGGACTAGCGTCCAAGAGACCCAGTACTTC. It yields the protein CASSLVGTSVQETQYF.

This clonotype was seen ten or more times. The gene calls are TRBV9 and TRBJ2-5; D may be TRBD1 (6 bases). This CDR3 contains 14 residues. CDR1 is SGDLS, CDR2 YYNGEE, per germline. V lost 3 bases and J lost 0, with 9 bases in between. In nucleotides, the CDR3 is TGTGCCAGCAGCGCGGACAGCTACCAAGAGACCCAGTACTTC. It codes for CASSADSYQETQYF. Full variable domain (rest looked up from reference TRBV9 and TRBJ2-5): DSGVTQTPKHLITATGQRVTLRCSPRSGDLSVYWYQQSLDQGLQFLIQYYNGEERAKGNILERFSAQQFPDLHSELNLSSLELGDSALYFCASSADSYQETQYFGPGTRLLVL.

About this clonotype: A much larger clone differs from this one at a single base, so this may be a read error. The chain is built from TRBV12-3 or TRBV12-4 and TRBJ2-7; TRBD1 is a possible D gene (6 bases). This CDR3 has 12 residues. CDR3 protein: CAGSAQGSQQYF. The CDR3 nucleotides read TGTGCCGGCAGTGCACAGGGAAGTCAGCAGTACTTC.

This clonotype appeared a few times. The CDR3 protein is CASSSRLAYEQYF. DNA of the CDR3: TGTGCCAGCAGCTCACGACTTGCCTACGAGCAGTACTTC. The gene calls are TRBV7-9 and TRBJ2-7; D remains unclear. V dropped 4 bases and J dropped 2 bases, with 9 bases sitting between them. This CDR3 region has 13 residues. Germline V lookup: CDR1 SEHNR, CDR2 FQNEAQ (reference sequence).

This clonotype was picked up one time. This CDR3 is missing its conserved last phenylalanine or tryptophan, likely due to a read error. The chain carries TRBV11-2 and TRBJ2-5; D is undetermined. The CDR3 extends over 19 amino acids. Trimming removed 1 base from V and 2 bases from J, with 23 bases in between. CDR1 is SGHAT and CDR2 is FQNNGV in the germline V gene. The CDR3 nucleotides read TGTGCCAGCAGCTTAGTTTTCCCTCTTTCATCCGGCAGGCAAGAGACCCAGTACTCC. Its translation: CASSLVFPLSSGRQETQYS.

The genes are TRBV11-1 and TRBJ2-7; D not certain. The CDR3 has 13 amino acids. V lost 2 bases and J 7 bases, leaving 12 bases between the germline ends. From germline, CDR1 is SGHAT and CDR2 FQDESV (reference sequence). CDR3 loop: CASSLISGWEQYF. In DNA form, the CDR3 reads TGTGCCAGCAGCTTAATTTCAGGTTGGGAGCAGTACTTC. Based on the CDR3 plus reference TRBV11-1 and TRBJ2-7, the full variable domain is EAEVAQSPRYKITEKSQAVAFWCDPISGHATLYWYRQILGQGPELLVQFQDESVVDDSQLPKDRFSAERLKGVDSTLKIQPAELGDSAMYLCASSLISGWEQYFGPGTRLTVT.

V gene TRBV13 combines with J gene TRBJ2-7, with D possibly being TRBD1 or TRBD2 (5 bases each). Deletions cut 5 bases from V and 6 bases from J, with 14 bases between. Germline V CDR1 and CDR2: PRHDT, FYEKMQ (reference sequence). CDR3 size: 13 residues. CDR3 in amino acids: CASSGGYGSEQYF. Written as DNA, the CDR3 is TGTGCCAGCAGCGGGGGTTATGGTAGCGAGCAGTACTTC.

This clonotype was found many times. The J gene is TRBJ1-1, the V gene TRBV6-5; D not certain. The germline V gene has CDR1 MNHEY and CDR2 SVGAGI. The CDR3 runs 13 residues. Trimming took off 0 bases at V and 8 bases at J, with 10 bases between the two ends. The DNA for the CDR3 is TGTGCCAGCAGTTACTCGATCGCGGGGGAAGCTTTCTTT. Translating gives CASSYSIAGEAFF.

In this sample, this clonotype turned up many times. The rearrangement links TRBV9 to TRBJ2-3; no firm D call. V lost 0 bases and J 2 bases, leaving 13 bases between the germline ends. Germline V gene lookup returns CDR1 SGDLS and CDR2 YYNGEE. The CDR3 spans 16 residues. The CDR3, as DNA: TGTGCCAGCAGCGTAGCTGTCGTATACCCCACAGATACGCAGTATTTT. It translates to CASSVAVVYPTDTQYF.

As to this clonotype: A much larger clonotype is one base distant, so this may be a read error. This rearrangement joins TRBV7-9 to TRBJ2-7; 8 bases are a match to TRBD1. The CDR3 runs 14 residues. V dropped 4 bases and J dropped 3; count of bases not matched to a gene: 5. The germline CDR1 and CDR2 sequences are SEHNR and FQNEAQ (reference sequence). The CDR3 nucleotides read TGTGCCAGCAGCTCCGCAGGGGGCTTCTACGAGCAGTACTTC. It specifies CASSSAGGFYEQYF.

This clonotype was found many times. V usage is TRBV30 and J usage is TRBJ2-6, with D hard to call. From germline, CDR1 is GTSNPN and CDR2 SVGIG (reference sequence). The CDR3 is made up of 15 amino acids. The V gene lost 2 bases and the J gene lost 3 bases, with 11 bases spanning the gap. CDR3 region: CAWSREGYGANVLTF. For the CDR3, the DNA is TGTGCCTGGAGTCGTGAAGGTTATGGGGCCAACGTCCTGACTTTC.

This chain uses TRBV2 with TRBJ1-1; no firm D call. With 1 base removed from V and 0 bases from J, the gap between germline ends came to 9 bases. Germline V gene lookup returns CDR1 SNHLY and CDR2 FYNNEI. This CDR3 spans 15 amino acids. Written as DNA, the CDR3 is TGTGCCAGCAGTGAAGTCACAGATCTGAACACTGAAGCTTTCTTT. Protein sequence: CASSEVTDLNTEAFF.

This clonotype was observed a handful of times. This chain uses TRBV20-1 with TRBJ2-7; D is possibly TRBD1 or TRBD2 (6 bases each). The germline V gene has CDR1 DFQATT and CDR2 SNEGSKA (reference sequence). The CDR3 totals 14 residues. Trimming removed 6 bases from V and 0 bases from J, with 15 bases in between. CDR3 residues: CSAEGGHNSYEQYF. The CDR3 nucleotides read TGCAGTGCGGAGGGGGGTCACAACTCCTACGAGCAGTACTTC.

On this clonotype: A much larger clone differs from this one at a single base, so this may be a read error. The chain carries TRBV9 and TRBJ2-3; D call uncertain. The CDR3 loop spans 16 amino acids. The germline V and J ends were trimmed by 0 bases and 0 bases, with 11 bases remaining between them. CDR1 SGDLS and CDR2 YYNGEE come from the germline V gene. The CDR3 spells CASSVATAFSTDTQYF. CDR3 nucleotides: TGTGCCAGCAGCGTAGCTACAGCTTTTAGCACAGATACGCAGTATTTT.

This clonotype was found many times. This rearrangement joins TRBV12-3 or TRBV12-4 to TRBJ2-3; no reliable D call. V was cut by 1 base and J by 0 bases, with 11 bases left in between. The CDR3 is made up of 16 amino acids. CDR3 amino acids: CASSLGKFPSTDTQYF. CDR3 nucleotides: TGTGCCAGCAGTTTAGGAAAGTTCCCTAGCACAGATACGCAGTATTTT.

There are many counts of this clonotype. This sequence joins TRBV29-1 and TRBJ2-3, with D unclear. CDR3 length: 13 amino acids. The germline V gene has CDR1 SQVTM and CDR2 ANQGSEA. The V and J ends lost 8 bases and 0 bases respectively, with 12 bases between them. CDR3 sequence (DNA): TGCAGCCCCCTCGAGATGAGCACAGATACGCAGTATTTT. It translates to CSPLEMSTDTQYF.

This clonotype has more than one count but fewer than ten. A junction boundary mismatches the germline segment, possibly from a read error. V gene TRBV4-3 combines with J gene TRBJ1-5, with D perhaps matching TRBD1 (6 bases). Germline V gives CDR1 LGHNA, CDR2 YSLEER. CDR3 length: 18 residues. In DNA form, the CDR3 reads TGCGCCAGCAGCCAAGAGAGAGACAGGCATAACAGCAATCGGCCCCAGCATTTT. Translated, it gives CASSQERDRHNSNRPQHF.

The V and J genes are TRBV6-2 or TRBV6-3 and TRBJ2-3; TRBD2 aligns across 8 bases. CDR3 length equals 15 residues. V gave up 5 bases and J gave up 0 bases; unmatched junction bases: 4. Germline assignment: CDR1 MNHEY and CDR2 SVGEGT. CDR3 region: CASSPGGVSTDTQYF. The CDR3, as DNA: TGTGCCAGCAGTCCCGGGGGGGTCAGCACAGATACGCAGTATTTT.